This TCR beta chain was found in a study of blood T cell repertoires in COVID-19. The germline V gene has CDR1 MNHEY and CDR2 SVGAGI. V shed 6 bases and J shed 2 bases, with 10 bases lying between them. The CDR3 totals 14 residues. The cohort comprised adults aged about 18 to 90 years residing in about two dozen US areas. Recovery meant two consecutive negative NP/OP PCR tests, professional clearance, or resolved symptoms. Libraries were prepared by immunoSEQ multiplex PCR; TCRdb keeps only in-frame clonotypes and omits some of them. The sample lists 350,000 to 400,000 clones, roughly nine tenths occurring once.

The source of this sequence is a man aged 18 to 30 who had recovered from COVID-19. Sequenced input: PBMCs or T cells enriched from blood (not recorded which). V gene TRBV6-5 combines with J gene TRBJ2-2; D is unresolved. The CDR3 protein is CASSKAGNTGELFF. The DNA of the CDR3 is TGTGCCAGCAGCAAAGCAGGAAACACCGGGGAGCTGTTTTTT.